The clone carrying this T cell receptor (beta chain) was found once. No antigen is known for it. Measured with immunoSEQ multiplex PCR; TCRdb has only the in-frame clones, and not every one. The sample lists over 80,000 clones, 84% occurring once. The germline V gene encodes CDR1 SGHRS and CDR2 YFSETQ. The V end was cut by 1 base, the J end by 8 bases, with 16 bases between. CDR3 length: 15 amino acids. The data are from a study of OX40 agonist ivuxolimab in advanced cancers. About the research overall: Across the patients, intravenous ivuxolimab was delivered every 2 weeks at 0.01 to 10 mg/kg. Findings and caveats of the study: Compared with others, partial responders at 0.1-3.0 mg/kg displayed clonal expansion among the lowest. There was clonal expansion of CD4+ and CD8+ blood T cells by week 6 at 0.1 to 3.0 mg/kg.

The V and J genes are TRBV5-1 and TRBJ2-1; D is perhaps TRBD1 (7 bases). This receptor was identified in an adult with an advanced solid tumor such as melanoma, head and neck, liver or kidney cancer. The sample in question was CD4+ or CD8+ T cells sorted from blood, obtained in a trial of the OX40 agonist ivuxolimab. The CDR3 bases are TGCGCCAGCAGCTTGAACGGAGGGGGCTGGGATGAGCAGTTCTTC. Protein product: CASSLNGGGWDEQFF.